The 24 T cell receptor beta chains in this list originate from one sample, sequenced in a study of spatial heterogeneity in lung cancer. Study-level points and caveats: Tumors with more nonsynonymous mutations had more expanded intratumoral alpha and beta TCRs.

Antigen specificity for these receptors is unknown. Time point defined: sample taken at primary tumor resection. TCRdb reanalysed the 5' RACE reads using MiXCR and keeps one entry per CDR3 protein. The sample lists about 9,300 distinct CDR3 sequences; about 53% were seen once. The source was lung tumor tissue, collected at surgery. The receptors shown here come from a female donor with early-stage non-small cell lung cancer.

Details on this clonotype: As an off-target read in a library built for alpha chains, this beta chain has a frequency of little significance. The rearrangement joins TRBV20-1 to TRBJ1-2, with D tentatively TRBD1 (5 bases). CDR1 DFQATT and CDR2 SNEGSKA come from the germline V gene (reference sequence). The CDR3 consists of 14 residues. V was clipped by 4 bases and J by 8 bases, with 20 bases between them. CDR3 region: CSAKDPGGWWGYTF. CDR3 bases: TGCAGTGCTAAGGACCCCGGGGGGTGGTGGGGCTACACCTTC.

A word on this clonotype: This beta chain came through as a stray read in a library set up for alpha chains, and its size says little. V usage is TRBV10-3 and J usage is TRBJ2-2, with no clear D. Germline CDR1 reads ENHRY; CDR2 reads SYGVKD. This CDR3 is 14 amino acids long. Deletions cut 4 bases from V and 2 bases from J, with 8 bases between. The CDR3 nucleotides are TGTGCCATCAGTGCCAGACCTAACACCGGGGAGCTGTTTTTT. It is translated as CAISARPNTGELFF.

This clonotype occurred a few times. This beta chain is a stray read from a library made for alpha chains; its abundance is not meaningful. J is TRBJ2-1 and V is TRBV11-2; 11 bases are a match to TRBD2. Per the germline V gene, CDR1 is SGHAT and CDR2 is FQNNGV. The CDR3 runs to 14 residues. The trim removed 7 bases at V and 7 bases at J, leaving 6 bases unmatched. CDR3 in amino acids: CASTKRLAGNEQFF. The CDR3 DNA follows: TGTGCCAGCACCAAGAGACTAGCGGGGAATGAGCAGTTCTTC.

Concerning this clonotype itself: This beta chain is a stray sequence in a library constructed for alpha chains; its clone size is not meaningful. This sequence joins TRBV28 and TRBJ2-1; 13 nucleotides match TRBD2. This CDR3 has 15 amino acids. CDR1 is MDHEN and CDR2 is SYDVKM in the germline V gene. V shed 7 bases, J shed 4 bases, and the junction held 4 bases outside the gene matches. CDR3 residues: CASTETSGGYNEQFF. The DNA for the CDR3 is TGTGCCAGCACCGAGACTAGCGGGGGGTACAATGAGCAGTTCTTC.

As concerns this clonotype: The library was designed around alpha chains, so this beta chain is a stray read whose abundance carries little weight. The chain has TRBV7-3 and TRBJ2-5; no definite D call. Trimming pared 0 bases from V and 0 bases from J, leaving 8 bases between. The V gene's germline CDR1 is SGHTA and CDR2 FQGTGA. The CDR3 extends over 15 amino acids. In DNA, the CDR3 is TGTGCCAGCAGCTTAACAGGGTCGAACCAAGAGACCCAGTACTTC. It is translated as CASSLTGSNQETQYF.

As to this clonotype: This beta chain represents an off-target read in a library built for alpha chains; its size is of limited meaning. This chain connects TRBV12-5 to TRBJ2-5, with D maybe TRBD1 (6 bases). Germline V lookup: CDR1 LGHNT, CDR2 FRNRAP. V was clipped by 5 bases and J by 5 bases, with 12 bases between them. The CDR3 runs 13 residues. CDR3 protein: CASGPQGLETQYF. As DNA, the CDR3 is TGTGCTAGTGGTCCCCAGGGGCTGGAGACCCAGTACTTC. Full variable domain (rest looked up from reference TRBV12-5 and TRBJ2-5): DARVTQTPRHKVTEMGQEVTMRCQPILGHNTVFWYRQTMMQGLELLAYFRNRAPLDDSGMPKDRFSAEMPDATLATLKIQPSEPRDSAVYFCASGPQGLETQYFGPGTRLLVL.

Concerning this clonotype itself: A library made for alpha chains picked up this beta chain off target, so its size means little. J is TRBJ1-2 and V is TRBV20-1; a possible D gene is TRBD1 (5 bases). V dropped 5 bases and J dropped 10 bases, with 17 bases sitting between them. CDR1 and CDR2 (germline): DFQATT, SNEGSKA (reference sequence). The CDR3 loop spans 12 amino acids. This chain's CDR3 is CSAPIRGRVYTF. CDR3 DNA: TGCAGTGCTCCAATTAGGGGAAGAGTCTACACCTTC.

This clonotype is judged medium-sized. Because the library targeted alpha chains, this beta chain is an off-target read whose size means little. This CDR3 is CASSLAPETQYF. The CDR3 DNA follows: TGTGCCAGCAGCTTAGCCCCGGAAACCCAGTACTTC. V and J are TRBV7-2 and TRBJ2-5; D gene uncertain. Between the trimmed V and J ends, which lost 0 bases and 8 bases, there was a span of 7 bases. The CDR3 is made up of 12 amino acids. Germline CDR1 SGHTA, CDR2 FQGNSA. Full variable domain (missing parts from reference TRBV7-2 and TRBJ2-5): GAGVSQSPSNKVTEKGKDVELRCDPISGHTALYWYRQSLGQGLEFLIYFQGNSAPDKSGLPSDRFSAERTGGSVSTLTIQRTQQEDSAVYLCASSLAPETQYFGPGTRLLVL.

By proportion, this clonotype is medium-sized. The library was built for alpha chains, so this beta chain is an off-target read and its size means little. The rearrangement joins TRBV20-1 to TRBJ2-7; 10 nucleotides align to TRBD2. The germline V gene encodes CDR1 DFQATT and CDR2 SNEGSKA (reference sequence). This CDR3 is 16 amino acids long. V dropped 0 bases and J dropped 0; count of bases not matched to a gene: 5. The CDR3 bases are TGCAGTGCTAGAGACTCCCGACTAGCGGGCTCCTACGAGCAGTACTTC. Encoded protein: CSARDSRLAGSYEQYF.

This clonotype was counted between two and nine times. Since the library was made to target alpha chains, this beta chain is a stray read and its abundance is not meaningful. The CDR3 nucleotides read TGTGCCAGCAGTTCCTGGATCCGGGACAGGTACCTTTTTAGCACAGATACGCAGTATTTT. Its protein product is CASSSWIRDRYLFSTDTQYF. The rearrangement links TRBV12-3 or TRBV12-4 to TRBJ2-3; 8 bases agree with TRBD1. The CDR3 consists of 20 residues. V lost 4 bases to trimming and J lost 0 bases; unmatched junction nucleotides: 18.

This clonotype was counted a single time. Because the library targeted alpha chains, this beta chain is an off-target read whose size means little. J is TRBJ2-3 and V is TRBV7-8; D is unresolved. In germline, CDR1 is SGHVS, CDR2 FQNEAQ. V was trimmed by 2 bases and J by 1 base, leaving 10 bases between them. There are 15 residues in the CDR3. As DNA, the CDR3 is TGTGCCAGCAGCTTATTGGCGTTACGCACAGATACGCAGTATTTT. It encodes CASSLLALRTDTQYF.

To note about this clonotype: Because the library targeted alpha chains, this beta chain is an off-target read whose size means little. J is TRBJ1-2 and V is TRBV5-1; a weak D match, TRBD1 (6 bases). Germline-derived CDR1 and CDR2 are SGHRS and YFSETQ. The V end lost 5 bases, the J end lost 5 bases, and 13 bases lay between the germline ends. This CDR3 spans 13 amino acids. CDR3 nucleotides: TGCGCCAGCAGTACAGGGACTTCTTATGGCTACACCTTC. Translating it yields CASSTGTSYGYTF.

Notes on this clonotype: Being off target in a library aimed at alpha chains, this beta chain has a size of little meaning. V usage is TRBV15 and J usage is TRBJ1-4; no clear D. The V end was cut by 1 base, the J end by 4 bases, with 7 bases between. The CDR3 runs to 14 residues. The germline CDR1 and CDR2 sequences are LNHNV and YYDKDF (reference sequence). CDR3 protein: CATSRVRINEKLFF. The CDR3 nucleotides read TGTGCCACCAGCAGAGTGCGCATTAATGAAAAACTGTTTTTT.

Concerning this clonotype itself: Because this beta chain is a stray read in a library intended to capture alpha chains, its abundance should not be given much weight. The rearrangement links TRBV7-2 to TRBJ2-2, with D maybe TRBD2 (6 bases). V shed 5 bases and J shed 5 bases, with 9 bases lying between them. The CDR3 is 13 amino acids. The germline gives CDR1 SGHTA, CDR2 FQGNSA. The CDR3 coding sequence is TGTGCCAGCAGCCGTGGGGGGACCGGGGAGCTGTTTTTT. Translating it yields CASSRGGTGELFF.

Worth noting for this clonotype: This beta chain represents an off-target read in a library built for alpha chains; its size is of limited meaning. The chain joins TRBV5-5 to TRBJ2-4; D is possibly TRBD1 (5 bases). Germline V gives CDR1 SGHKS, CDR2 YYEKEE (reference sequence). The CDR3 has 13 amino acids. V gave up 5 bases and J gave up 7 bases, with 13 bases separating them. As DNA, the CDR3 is TGTGCCAGCAGAAACGACAGACGGAACATTCAGTACTTC. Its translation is CASRNDRRNIQYF.

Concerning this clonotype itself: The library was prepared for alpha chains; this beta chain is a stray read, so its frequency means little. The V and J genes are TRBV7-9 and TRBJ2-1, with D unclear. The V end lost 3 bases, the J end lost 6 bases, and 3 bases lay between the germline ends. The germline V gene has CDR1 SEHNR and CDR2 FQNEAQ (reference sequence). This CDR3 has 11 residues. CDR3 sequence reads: CASSLSNEQFF. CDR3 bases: TGTGCCAGCAGCTTGAGCAATGAGCAGTTCTTC.

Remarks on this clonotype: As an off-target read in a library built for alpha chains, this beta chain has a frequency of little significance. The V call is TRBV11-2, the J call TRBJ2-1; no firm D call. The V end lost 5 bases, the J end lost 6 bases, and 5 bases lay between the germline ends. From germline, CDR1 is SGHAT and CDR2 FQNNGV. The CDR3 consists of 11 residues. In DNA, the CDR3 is TGTGCCAGCAGCCCCTCCAATGAGCAGTTCTTC. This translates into CASSPSNEQFF.

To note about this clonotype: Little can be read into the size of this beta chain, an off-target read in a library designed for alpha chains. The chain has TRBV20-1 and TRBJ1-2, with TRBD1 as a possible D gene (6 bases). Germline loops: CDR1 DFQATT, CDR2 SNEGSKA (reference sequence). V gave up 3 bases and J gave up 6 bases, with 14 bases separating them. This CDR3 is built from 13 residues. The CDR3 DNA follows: TGCAGTGCTAGCACAGGGCGACCAGATGGCTACACCTTC. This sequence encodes CSASTGRPDGYTF.

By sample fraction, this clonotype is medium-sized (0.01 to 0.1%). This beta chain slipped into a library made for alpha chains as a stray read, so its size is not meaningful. The CDR3 loop is CASSPLRLAGGINEQFF. CDR3 nucleotides: TGTGCCAGCAGCCCTCTGCGACTAGCGGGGGGTATAAATGAGCAGTTCTTC. The V and J genes are TRBV7-9 and TRBJ2-1; 13 bases map to TRBD2. The CDR3 has 17 amino acids. Germline V gives CDR1 SEHNR, CDR2 FQNEAQ (reference sequence). V lost 5 bases, J lost 7 bases, and 11 bases stayed unmatched.

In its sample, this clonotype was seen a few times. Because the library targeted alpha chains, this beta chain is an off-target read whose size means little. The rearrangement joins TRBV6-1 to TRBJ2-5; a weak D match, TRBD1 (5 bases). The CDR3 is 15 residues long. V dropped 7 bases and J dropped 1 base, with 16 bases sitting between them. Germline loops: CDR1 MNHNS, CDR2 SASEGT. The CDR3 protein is CASIPGRQLQETQYF. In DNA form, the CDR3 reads TGTGCCAGCATCCCCGGGCGACAGCTCCAAGAGACCCAGTACTTC.

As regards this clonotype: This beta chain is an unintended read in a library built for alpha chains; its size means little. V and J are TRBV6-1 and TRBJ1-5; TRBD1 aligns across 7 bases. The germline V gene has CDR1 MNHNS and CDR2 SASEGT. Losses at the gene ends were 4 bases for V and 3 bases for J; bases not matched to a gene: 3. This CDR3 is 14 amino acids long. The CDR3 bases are TGTGCCAGCAGTGGTACAGGGGTCAATCAGCCCCAGCATTTT. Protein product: CASSGTGVNQPQHF.

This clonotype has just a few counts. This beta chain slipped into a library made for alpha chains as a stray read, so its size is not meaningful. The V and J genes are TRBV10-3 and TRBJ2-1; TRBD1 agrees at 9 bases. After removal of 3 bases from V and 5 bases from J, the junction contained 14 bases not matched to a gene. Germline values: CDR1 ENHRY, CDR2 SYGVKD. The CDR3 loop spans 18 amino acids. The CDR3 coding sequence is TGTGCCATCAGTGATGTTCGAGTAAGGACAGGGGCTGACAATGAGCAGTTCTTC. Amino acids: CAISDVRVRTGADNEQFF.

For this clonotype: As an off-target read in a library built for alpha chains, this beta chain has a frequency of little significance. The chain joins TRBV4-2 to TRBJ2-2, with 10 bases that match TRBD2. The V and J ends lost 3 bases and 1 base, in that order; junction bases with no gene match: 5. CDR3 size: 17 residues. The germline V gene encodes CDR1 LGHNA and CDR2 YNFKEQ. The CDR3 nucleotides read TGTGCCAGCAGCCATCCTAGCGGGGGTTTGAACACCGGGGAGCTGTTTTTT. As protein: CASSHPSGGLNTGELFF.

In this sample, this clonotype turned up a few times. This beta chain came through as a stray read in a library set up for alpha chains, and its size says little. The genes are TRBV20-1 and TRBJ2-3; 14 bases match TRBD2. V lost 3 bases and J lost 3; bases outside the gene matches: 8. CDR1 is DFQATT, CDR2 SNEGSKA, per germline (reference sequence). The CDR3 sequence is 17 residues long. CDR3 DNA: TGCAGTGCTAGCCCAATCCGGACTAGCGGGAGGACAGATACGCAGTATTTT. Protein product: CSASPIRTSGRTDTQYF.